This T cell receptor (beta chain) was captured in a study of shared clonotypes between healthy human individuals. Study-level points and caveats: Generally, naive subsets (rather than memory subsets) showed larger estimated richness. Although depth was large, rarefaction showed that sequencing of the sorted subsets was incomplete.

Note on this clone: Its antigen is unidentified.

Terminally differentiated effector memory CD45RA+ cells were left out of the naive CD8 fraction, which was CD45RO-negative and positively selected for CCR7. Germline V gene sequence: CDR1 SGHVS, CDR2 FNYEAQ. V was shortened by 3 bases and J by 6 bases, with 14 bases between the two germline ends. The CDR3 extends over 14 amino acids. TCRdb's copy holds only in-frame clones and misses some; the assay was immunoSEQ multiplex PCR. The table records 800,000 to 950,000 clones, about 96% of them present only once. This chain connects TRBV7-6 to TRBJ1-2; D perhaps matches TRBD1 (5 bases). Material: naive CD8+ T cells sorted from blood. The receptor comes from a man aged 25-45 years in good health. The chain's CDR3 is CASSLARGIDGYTF. Here the CDR3 DNA reads TGTGCCAGCAGCTTGGCACGGGGGATCGATGGCTACACCTTC.